This TCR beta chain was profiled in a study of type 1 regulatory T cells. Study background: T-allo10 is a Tr1-enriched, alloantigen-specific CD4 T cell product made in vitro.

About this clonotype: The antigen remains unidentified. Possible read error: a much larger clone is one base away. This likely comes from a read error, as the CDR3 has no conserved phenylalanine or tryptophan at its end.

TCRdb used MiXCR to reprocess the reads, holding one entry per CDR3 protein. The sample shows about 42,000 distinct CDR3 sequences, about 12% of them seen only once. This receptor was identified in a human donor in good health. Sequencing was performed on cultured non-Tr1 T cells, either the whole culture or a sorted T cell fraction (not recorded which).

CDR3 region: CASKAGGSYNEQFL. The CDR3 DNA reads TGTGCCAGCAAGGCGGGGGGCTCCTACAATGAGCAGTTCCTC. The chain carries TRBV2 and TRBJ2-1; TRBD2 aligns across 8 bases. Germline CDR1 SNHLY, CDR2 FYNNEI. The V segment lost 7 bases and the J segment 0 bases; nucleotides outside the gene matches: 2. The CDR3 is 14 amino acids.